Listed below are T cell receptor beta chains from one sample, sequenced in a study of human CD8 memory T cell subsets. Reprocessing the 5' RACE reads, TCRdb reports a single entry for every CDR3 protein and omits DNA. Recorded for this sample: around 4,900 distinct CDR3 sequences. Sequencing was performed on CD8+ T cells from PBMCs. All receptors come from a human donor in good health. Both conserved end residues are part of each CDR3. Only part of the rows carry a size: once, few, many, or a class if the clone is expanded.

v_call	clone_size	j_call	cdr3_aa
TRBV7-9	medium-sized	TRBJ2-7	CASSSSTGWGYEQYF
TRBV20-1	-	TRBJ2-7	CSARAGGDFYEQYF
TRBV9	-	TRBJ2-3	CASSEPRRADTQYF
TRBV27	-	TRBJ2-1	CASSLDRRNEQFF
TRBV11-3	-	TRBJ2-1	CASSFGPDRNDEQFF
TRBV12-3/TRBV12-4	-	TRBJ2-3	CASSPYNPREDTQYF
TRBV3-1	-	TRBJ2-5	CASSQEIALNETQYF
TRBV5-1	medium-sized	TRBJ2-5	CASSPVLGLADQETQYF
TRBV11-3	-	TRBJ2-1	CASSLDPTGLGEQFF
TRBV29-1	-	TRBJ2-1	CSVDRVWDNEQFF
TRBV9	-	TRBJ2-2	CASSLQGAAAGELFF
TRBV20-1	medium-sized	TRBJ2-2	CSARSGREVGELFF
TRBV5-1	-	TRBJ2-1	CASSSAPASLGSSNEQFF
TRBV27	-	TRBJ2-3	CASSLSFGGGTDTQYF